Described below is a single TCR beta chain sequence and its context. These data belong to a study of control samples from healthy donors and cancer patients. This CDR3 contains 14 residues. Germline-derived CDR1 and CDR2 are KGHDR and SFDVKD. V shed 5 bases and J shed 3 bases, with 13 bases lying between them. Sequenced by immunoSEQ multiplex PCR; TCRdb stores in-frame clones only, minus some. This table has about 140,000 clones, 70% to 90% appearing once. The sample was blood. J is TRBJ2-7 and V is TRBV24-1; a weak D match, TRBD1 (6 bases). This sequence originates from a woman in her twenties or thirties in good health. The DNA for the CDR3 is TGTGCCACCAGTGGTGGGGACATTAACTACGAGCAGTACTTC. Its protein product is CATSGGDINYEQYF.